Each of the 32 T cell receptor beta chains below was sequenced from the same sample in a study of cytomegalovirus exposure and HLA in healthy donors. Use of 60 Vbeta and 13 Jbeta primers characterized the PCR. Some clones are missing from TCRdb's copy, which holds only in-frame ones; the method was immunoSEQ multiplex PCR. This table holds 90,000 to 110,000 clones, around 74% found once. The sample taken for sequencing was PBMCs. The receptors originated from a woman between 35 and 50 years old in good health and CMV-seropositive.

The CDR3 coding sequence is TGTGCCAGCAGCTGGGGACAGGGCCAAGCCACTGAAGCTTTCTTT. Its translation is CASSWGQGQATEAFF. J is TRBJ1-1 and V is TRBV5-4, with 9 positions matching TRBD1. The CDR3 runs to 15 residues. The V gene end was trimmed by 3 bases and the J gene end by 4 bases; junction bases not matched to a gene: 7. Germline V gene sequence: CDR1 SGHNT, CDR2 YYREEE (reference sequence).

This clone was recorded a few times. The chain is built from TRBV4-1 and TRBJ2-1; TRBD2 agrees at 15 bases. J was trimmed by 10 bases and V by 0 bases; bases with no gene match: 1. Germline V lookup: CDR1 MGHRA, CDR2 YSYEKL. The length of the CDR3 is 15 residues. This CDR3 reads CASSQDGTSGGEQFF. For the CDR3, the DNA is TGCGCCAGCAGCCAAGATGGGACTAGCGGGGGGGAGCAGTTCTTC.

The gene calls are TRBV27 and TRBJ2-2; D remains ambiguous. The length of the CDR3 is 15 residues. CDR1 and CDR2 from the germline V gene are MNHEY and SMNVEV (reference sequence). V lost 5 bases and J lost 4, with 14 bases in between. Here the CDR3 DNA reads TGTGCCAGCAGTCTCCTAAAGCACAGCACCGGGGAGCTGTTTTTT. Residues: CASSLLKHSTGELFF.

This clone was detected once. The genes are TRBV28 and TRBJ2-2; D is ambiguous. The CDR3 sequence is 14 residues long. V shed 2 bases and J shed 1 base, with 5 bases lying between them. Germline CDR1 and CDR2: MDHEN and SYDVKM. The CDR3 sequence: CASSLLGNTGELFF. The CDR3 region has the DNA TGTGCCAGCAGTTTACTCGGGAACACCGGGGAGCTGTTTTTT.

The gene calls are TRBV28 and TRBJ1-3, with D possibly being TRBD1 (5 bases). With 5 bases removed from V and 6 bases from J, the gap between germline ends came to 26 bases. CDR3 size: 18 residues. The germline gives CDR1 MDHEN, CDR2 SYDVKM. The CDR3 DNA is TGTGCCAGCAGTAAACTATCAGGGTCCGCGCTTTTAGAAAACACCATATATTTT. Its translation: CASSKLSGSALLENTIYF.

The chain is built from TRBV28 and TRBJ1-2; 7 positions agree with TRBD1. CDR3 length: 15 residues. V lost 2 bases and J lost 4; bases outside the gene matches: 7. Germline values: CDR1 MDHEN, CDR2 SYDVKM. The CDR3 protein is CASSLPGGQAYGYTF. The CDR3 region has the DNA TGTGCCAGCAGTTTACCCGGAGGACAGGCCTATGGCTACACCTTC.

This clone appeared a few times. This chain connects TRBV10-3 to TRBJ2-4, with TRBD1 identical over 9 bases. This CDR3 comprises 12 residues. Germline CDR1 reads ENHRY; CDR2 reads SYGVKD. J was trimmed by 8 bases and V by 4 bases; bases with no gene match: 0. For the CDR3, the DNA is TGTGCCATCAGTGGGACAGGGGACATTCAGTACTTC. It is translated as CAISGTGDIQYF.

This clone was counted a single time. J is TRBJ2-3 and V is TRBV6-5, with a weak D call TRBD1 (6 bases). In germline, CDR1 is MNHEY, CDR2 SVGAGI. This CDR3 has 16 amino acids. Trimming pared 0 bases from V and 2 bases from J, leaving 12 bases between. The CDR3 sequence is CASSYSVTGNTDTQYF. DNA for the CDR3: TGTGCCAGCAGTTACTCTGTTACAGGGAACACAGATACGCAGTATTTT.

The chain uses TRBV15 and TRBJ1-1, with a tentative D call TRBD1 (5 bases). The V gene lost 8 bases and the J gene lost 0 bases, with 13 bases spanning the gap. The CDR3 length is 14 residues. The germline V gene encodes CDR1 LNHNV and CDR2 YYDKDF (reference sequence). The DNA for the CDR3 is TGTGCCACCGAGGAAGGGGCGATGAACACTGAAGCTTTCTTT. It is translated as CATEEGAMNTEAFF.

V is TRBV9 and J is TRBJ2-7; weak D call: TRBD2 (6 bases). V was pared by 0 bases and J by 9 bases, with 7 bases between. This CDR3 has 11 amino acids. Looked up from germline, CDR1 is SGDLS and CDR2 is YYNGEE. The CDR3 region has the DNA TGTGCCAGCAGCGTAGTTAGCGGGCAGTACTTC. Protein sequence: CASSVVSGQYF.

This clone was counted only a few times. The V and J genes are TRBV7-2 and TRBJ1-3; the D gene is possibly TRBD1 (5 bases). With 8 bases removed from V and 0 bases from J, the gap between germline ends came to 14 bases. CDR3 length: 15 amino acids. CDR1 SGHTA and CDR2 FQGNSA come from the germline V gene. CDR3 sequence: CASQGHPNSGNTIYF. DNA for the CDR3: TGTGCCAGCCAAGGACACCCTAACTCTGGAAACACCATATATTTT.

This chain uses TRBV9 with TRBJ1-2, with TRBD1 matching over 8 bases. V was clipped by 1 base and J by 8 bases; unmatched bases: 4. The germline gives CDR1 SGDLS, CDR2 YYNGEE. The CDR3 extends over 13 amino acids. The CDR3 loop reads CASSVSGGGGYTF. The CDR3 nucleotides read TGTGCCAGCAGCGTATCAGGGGGCGGCGGCTACACCTTC.

J is TRBJ1-1 and V is TRBV4-2, with D perhaps matching TRBD1 (5 bases). CDR3 length: 12 amino acids. V was shortened by 5 bases and J by 10 bases, with 14 bases between the two germline ends. The germline gives CDR1 LGHNA, CDR2 YNFKEQ. The CDR3, as DNA: TGTGCCAGCAGCTGGTCGTCGGACACAGCTTTCTTT. Amino acids: CASSWSSDTAFF.

The rearrangement joins TRBV7-8 to TRBJ2-1; TRBD2 matches 8 bases. The CDR3 loop spans 18 amino acids. The germline CDR1 and CDR2 sequences are SGHVS and FQNEAQ. V lost 1 base and J lost 7; bases outside the gene matches: 15. The CDR3 DNA is TGTGCCAGCAGCTTAGTATTGGGTACGGCGGGAGGTGGGAATGAGCAGTTCTTC. Translation: CASSLVLGTAGGGNEQFF. The full variable domain, with the rest looked up from reference TRBV7-8 and TRBJ2-1, is GAGVSQSPRYKVAKRGQDVALRCDPISGHVSLFWYQQALGQGPEFLTYFQNEAQLDKSGLPSDRFFAERPEGSVSTLKIQRTQQEDSAVYLCASSLVLGTAGGGNEQFFGPGTRLTVL.

The V call is TRBV7-9, the J call TRBJ2-5, with a weak D call TRBD1 (6 bases). The DNA end favors TRBJ2-7, so the J call may be wrong. CDR1 SEHNR and CDR2 FQNEAQ come from the germline V gene (reference sequence). CDR3 size: 15 residues. As DNA, the CDR3 is TGTGCCAGCAGCTTAGGGGGGCCCTCCTCCTACGAGCAGTACTTC. It yields the protein CASSLGGPSSYEQYF.

A word on this clone: Other DNA sequences within the sample encode an identical CDR3. The chain joins TRBV28 to TRBJ1-6; 7 bases fit TRBD1. The CDR3 has 14 amino acids. Trimming removed 11 bases from V and 4 bases from J; junction bases left unmatched: 8. In germline, CDR1 is MDHEN, CDR2 SYDVKM. CDR3 bases: TGTGCCTGCATCAAACAGGGGTATAATTCACCCCTCCACTTT. Encoded protein: CACIKQGYNSPLHF. Full variable domain (outside the CDR3, taken from reference TRBV28 and TRBJ1-6): DVKVTQSSRYLVKRTGEKVFLECVQDMDHENMFWYRQDPGLGLRLIYFSYDVKMKEKGDIPEGYSVSREKKERFSLILESASTNQTSMYLCACIKQGYNSPLHFGNGTRLTVT.

The DNA for the CDR3 is TGTGCCAGCAGTTTAGTCTTCCCCGGGAATGGCTACACCTTC. This gives the protein CASSLVFPGNGYTF. This sequence joins TRBV28 and TRBJ1-2, with unresolved D. The V end lost 2 bases, the J end lost 6 bases, and 13 bases lay between the germline ends. Germline CDR1 MDHEN, CDR2 SYDVKM. The CDR3 is made up of 14 amino acids.

The CDR3: CASRGWGTEKLFF. The CDR3 nucleotides are TGTGCCAGCCGGGGGTGGGGTACGGAAAAACTGTTTTTT. This chain uses TRBV28 with TRBJ1-4; D possibly corresponds to TRBD1 (5 bases). Per the germline V gene, CDR1 is MDHEN and CDR2 is SYDVKM. This CDR3 comprises 13 residues. Trimming removed 8 bases from V and 8 bases from J, with 15 bases in between.

The chain employs TRBV13 and TRBJ1-5, with 7 bases fitting TRBD1. Losses at the gene ends were 5 bases for V and 4 bases for J; bases not matched to a gene: 2. Germline CDR1 and CDR2: PRHDT and FYEKMQ (reference sequence). The CDR3 runs to 13 residues. The CDR3 DNA reads as TGTGCCAGCAGCAAGGGGGCGAATCAGCCCCAGCATTTT. This translates into CASSKGANQPQHF.

The chain carries TRBV4-1 and TRBJ2-1; tentative D call: TRBD2 (5 bases). CDR1 is MGHRA and CDR2 is YSYEKL in the germline V gene. The CDR3 runs to 15 residues. V was pared by 1 base and J by 3 bases, with 10 bases between. The CDR3 loop is CASSQVASFYNEQFF. The CDR3 DNA is TGCGCCAGCAGCCAAGTGGCTAGCTTCTACAATGAGCAGTTCTTC.

For the CDR3, the DNA is TGTGCCAGCAGCTTAGGAGGGGGCAGAGATACGCAGTATTTT. It yields the protein CASSLGGGRDTQYF. The chain employs TRBV7-9 and TRBJ2-3; 7 nucleotides agree with TRBD1. The CDR3 consists of 14 residues. The ends lost 1 base at V and 5 bases at J; junction bases unmatched: 3. Germline V CDR1 and CDR2: SEHNR, FQNEAQ (reference sequence).

The rearrangement links TRBV7-6 to TRBJ2-2; the match to TRBD2 covers 11 bases. CDR1 SGHVS and CDR2 FNYEAQ come from the germline V gene. Unmatched junction bases numbered 6, after V lost 5 bases and J lost 1 base. This CDR3 region has 17 residues. CDR3: CASSLGLAGKNTGELFF. The CDR3 DNA follows: TGTGCCAGCAGCCTTGGACTAGCGGGCAAGAACACCGGGGAGCTGTTTTTT.

The gene calls are TRBV5-6 and TRBJ1-1; D gene ambiguous. The CDR3 is 15 residues long. V was clipped by 1 base and J by 5 bases, with 15 bases between them. CDR1 and CDR2 from the germline V gene are SGHDT and YYEEEE. The CDR3 sequence: CASSLRQTLVTEAFF. For the CDR3, the DNA is TGTGCCAGCAGCTTGCGGCAGACCCTAGTAACTGAAGCTTTCTTT. The full variable domain, with the rest looked up from reference TRBV5-6 and TRBJ1-1, is DAGVTQSPTHLIKTRGQQVTLRCSPKSGHDTVSWYQQALGQGPQFIFQYYEEEERQRGNFPDRFSGHQFPNYSSELNVNALLLGDSALYLCASSLRQTLVTEAFFGQGTRLTVV.

The chain employs TRBV27 and TRBJ2-1; D possibly corresponds to TRBD2 (6 bases). V lost 3 bases and J lost 6, with 21 bases in between. Germline lookup yields CDR1 MNHEY and CDR2 SMNVEV (reference sequence). This CDR3 has 17 amino acids. CDR3 DNA: TGTGCCAGCAGTTTCAAACCCCTCGGGACTTACCGCAATGAGCAGTTCTTC. Translating it yields CASSFKPLGTYRNEQFF.

The rearrangement uses TRBV5-1 and TRBJ1-6, with D perhaps TRBD1 (6 bases). V was shortened by 5 bases and J by 4 bases, with 22 bases between the two germline ends. This CDR3 has 18 residues. Germline loops: CDR1 SGHRS, CDR2 YFSETQ. This CDR3 is CASRYWPDSTFYNSPLHF. The CDR3 coding sequence is TGCGCCAGCAGATATTGGCCGGACAGCACATTTTATAATTCACCCCTCCACTTT.

The rearrangement joins TRBV28 to TRBJ2-3, with D unresolved. CDR3 size: 13 residues. V dropped 8 bases and J dropped 1 base, with 10 bases sitting between them. Germline V gives CDR1 MDHEN, CDR2 SYDVKM. This CDR3 reads CASLTPGTDTQYF. The CDR3 DNA follows: TGTGCCAGCCTCACCCCAGGCACAGATACGCAGTATTTT.

The chain uses TRBV7-9 and TRBJ1-2; 8 nucleotides match TRBD1. Trimming at V came to 4 bases and at J to 4 bases, leaving 8 bases not matched to a gene. The CDR3 length is 15 residues. In germline, CDR1 is SEHNR, CDR2 FQNEAQ (reference sequence). The CDR3 bases are TGTGCCAGCAGCTCCAGGGACAGGCCTTCCTATGGCTACACCTTC. This sequence encodes CASSSRDRPSYGYTF.

This clone was counted once. The CDR3 nucleotides are TGCGCCAGCAGCCAAGATCGGTGGGGGGGCTATGGCTACACCTTC. It specifies CASSQDRWGGYGYTF. This sequence joins TRBV4-3 and TRBJ1-2, with D perhaps matching TRBD1 (5 bases). The CDR3 spans 15 residues. Trimming took off 0 bases at V and 4 bases at J, with 12 bases between the two ends. Germline CDR1 is LGHNA and CDR2 is YSLEER.

V gene TRBV27 combines with J gene TRBJ1-2; D remains unclear. The CDR3 consists of 15 residues. CDR1 is MNHEY, CDR2 SMNVEV, per germline (reference sequence). The V end was cut by 2 bases, the J end by 8 bases, with 18 bases between. The CDR3 DNA is TGTGCCAGCAGTTTAGGCCCCGGATCATTGGGCGGCTACACCTTC. Translation: CASSLGPGSLGGYTF.

V gene TRBV27 combines with J gene TRBJ2-5; a possible D gene is TRBD2 (5 bases). The J call may be faulty, since TRBJ2-7 better matches the DNA end. CDR3 length: 14 amino acids. Per the germline V gene, CDR1 is MNHEY and CDR2 is SMNVEV (reference sequence). This chain's CDR3 is CASSDADFSYEQYF. In nucleotides, the CDR3 is TGTGCCAGCAGCGACGCGGACTTCTCCTACGAGCAGTACTTC.

This clone came up a few times. V usage is TRBV28 and J usage is TRBJ2-7; 12 positions match TRBD2. With V trimmed by 4 bases and J by 2 bases, 3 bases remained unmatched. The CDR3 contains 15 residues. The germline gives CDR1 MDHEN, CDR2 SYDVKM. CDR3: CASSSLAGGPYEQYF. CDR3 in DNA: TGTGCCAGCAGTTCCCTAGCGGGGGGGCCCTACGAGCAGTACTTC. The complete variable domain, with remaining parts taken from reference TRBV28 and TRBJ2-7, reads DVKVTQSSRYLVKRTGEKVFLECVQDMDHENMFWYRQDPGLGLRLIYFSYDVKMKEKGDIPEGYSVSREKKERFSLILESASTNQTSMYLCASSSLAGGPYEQYFGPGTRLTVT.

This chain links TRBV6-5 with TRBJ1-5; TRBD1 might be the D (5 bases). The CDR3 extends over 15 amino acids. Trimming removed 0 bases from V and 3 bases from J, with 9 bases in between. Germline CDR1 reads MNHEY; CDR2 reads SVGAGI. CDR3 in amino acids: CASSYSPRDNQPQHF. The CDR3 nucleotides are TGTGCCAGCAGTTACTCACCCAGGGACAATCAGCCCCAGCATTTT.